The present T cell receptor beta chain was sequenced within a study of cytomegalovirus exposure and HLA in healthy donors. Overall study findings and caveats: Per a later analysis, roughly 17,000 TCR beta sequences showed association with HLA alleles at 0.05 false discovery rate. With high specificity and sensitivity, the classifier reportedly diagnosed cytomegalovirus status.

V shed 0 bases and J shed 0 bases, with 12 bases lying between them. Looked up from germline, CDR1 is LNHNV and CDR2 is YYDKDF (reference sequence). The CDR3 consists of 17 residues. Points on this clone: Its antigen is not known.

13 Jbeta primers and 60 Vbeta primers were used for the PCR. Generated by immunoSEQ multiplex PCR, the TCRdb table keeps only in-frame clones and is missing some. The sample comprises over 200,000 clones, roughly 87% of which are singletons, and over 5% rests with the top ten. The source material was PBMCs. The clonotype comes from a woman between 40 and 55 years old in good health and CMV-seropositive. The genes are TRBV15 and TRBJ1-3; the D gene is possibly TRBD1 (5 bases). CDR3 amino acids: CATSRDHSRASGNTIYF. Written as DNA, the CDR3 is TGTGCCACCAGCAGAGATCATAGCAGGGCCTCTGGAAACACCATATATTTT.